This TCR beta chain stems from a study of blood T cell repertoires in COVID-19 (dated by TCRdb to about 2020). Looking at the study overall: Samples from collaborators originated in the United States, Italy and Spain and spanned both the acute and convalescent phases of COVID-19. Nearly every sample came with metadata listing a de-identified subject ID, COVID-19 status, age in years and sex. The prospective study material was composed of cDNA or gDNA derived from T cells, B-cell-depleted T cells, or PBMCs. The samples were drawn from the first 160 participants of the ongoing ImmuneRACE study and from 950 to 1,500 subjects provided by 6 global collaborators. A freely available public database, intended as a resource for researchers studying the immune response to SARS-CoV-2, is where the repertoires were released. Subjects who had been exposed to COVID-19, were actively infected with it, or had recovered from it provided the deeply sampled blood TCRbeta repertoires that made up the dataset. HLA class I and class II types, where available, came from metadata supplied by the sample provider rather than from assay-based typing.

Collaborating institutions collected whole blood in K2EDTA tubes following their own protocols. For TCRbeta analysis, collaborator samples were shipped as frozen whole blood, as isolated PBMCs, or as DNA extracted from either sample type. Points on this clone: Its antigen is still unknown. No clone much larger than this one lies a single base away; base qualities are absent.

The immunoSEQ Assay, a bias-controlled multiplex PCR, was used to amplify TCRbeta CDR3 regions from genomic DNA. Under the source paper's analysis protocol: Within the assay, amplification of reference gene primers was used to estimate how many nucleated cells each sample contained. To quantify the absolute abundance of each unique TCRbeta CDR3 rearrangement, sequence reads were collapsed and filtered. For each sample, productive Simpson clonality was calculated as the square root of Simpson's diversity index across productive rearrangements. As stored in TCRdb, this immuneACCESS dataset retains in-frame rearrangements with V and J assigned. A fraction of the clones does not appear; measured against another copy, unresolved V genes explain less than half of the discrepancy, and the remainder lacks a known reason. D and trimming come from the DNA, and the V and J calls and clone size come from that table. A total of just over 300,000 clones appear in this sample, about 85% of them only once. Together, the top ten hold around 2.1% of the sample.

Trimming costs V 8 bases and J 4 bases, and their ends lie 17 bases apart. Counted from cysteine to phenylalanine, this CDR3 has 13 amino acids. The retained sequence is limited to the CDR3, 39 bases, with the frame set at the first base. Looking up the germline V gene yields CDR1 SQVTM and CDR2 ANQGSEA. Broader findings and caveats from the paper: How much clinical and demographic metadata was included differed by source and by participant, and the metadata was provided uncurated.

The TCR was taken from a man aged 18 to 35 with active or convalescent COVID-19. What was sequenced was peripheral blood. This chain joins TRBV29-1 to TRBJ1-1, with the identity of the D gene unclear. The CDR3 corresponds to CSSYRFGSTEAFF. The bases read TGCAGCTCTTACAGATTCGGCAGCACTGAAGCTTTCTTT.